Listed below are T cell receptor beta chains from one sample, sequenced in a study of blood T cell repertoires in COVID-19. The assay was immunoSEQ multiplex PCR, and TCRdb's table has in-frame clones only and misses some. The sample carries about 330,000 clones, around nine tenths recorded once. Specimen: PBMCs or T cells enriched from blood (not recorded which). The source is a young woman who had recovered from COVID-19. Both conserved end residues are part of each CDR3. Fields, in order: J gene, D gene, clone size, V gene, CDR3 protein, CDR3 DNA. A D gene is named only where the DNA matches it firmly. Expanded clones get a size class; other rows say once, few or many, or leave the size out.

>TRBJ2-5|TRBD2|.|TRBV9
CASSPRGGQETQYF
TGTGCCAGCAGCCCCCGGGGGGGTCAAGAGACCCAGTACTTC
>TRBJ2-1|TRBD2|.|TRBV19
CASSIFGGGAFNEQFF
TGTGCCAGTAGTATATTCGGCGGGGGGGCCTTCAATGAGCAGTTCTTC
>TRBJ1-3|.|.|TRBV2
CASTSPGGNTIYF
TGTGCCAGCACGTCGCCGGGGGGAAACACCATATATTTT
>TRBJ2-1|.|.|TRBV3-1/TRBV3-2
CASSPGQAYNEQFF
TGTGCCAGCAGCCCCGGTCAGGCCTACAATGAGCAGTTCTTC
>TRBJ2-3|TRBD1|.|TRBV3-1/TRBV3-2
CASSPGGQASTDTQYF
TGTGCCAGCAGCCCCGGGGGACAGGCGAGCACAGATACGCAGTATTTT
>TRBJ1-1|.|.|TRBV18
CASSPRGTPHTEAFF
TGTGCCAGCTCACCACGGGGGACACCCCACACTGAAGCTTTCTTT
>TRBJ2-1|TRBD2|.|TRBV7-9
CASSPSSGGPYNEQFF
TGTGCCAGCAGCCCGAGTAGCGGGGGGCCTTACAATGAGCAGTTCTTC
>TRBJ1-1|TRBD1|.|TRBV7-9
CASSLAQGGNTEAFF
TGTGCCAGCAGCTTAGCGCAGGGGGGGAACACTGAAGCTTTCTTT
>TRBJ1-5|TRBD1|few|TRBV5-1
CASSLDGQGPLNQPQHF
TGCGCCAGCAGCTTGGATGGACAGGGGCCACTGAATCAGCCCCAGCATTTT
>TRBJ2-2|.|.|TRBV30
CAWSEFPARLGATGELFF
TGTGCCTGGAGTGAGTTCCCCGCCCGCCTTGGGGCAACCGGGGAGCTGTTTTTT
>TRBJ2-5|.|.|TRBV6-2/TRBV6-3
CASSYLGRAAETQYF
TGTGCCAGCAGTTACTTGGGCAGGGCAGCAGAGACCCAGTACTTC
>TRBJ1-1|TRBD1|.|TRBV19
CASRGQAKMNTEAFF
TGTGCCAGTAGAGGACAGGCGAAAATGAACACTGAAGCTTTCTTT
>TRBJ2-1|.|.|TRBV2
CASREDSSYNEQFF
TGTGCCAGCCGGGAGGACAGCTCCTACAATGAGCAGTTCTTC
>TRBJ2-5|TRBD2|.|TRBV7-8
CASGVLAGGLVETQYF
TGTGCCAGCGGGGTGCTAGCGGGGGGGCTAGTAGAGACCCAGTACTTC
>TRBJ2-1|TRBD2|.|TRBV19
CASSVHRGGYNEQFF
TGTGCCAGTAGTGTTCACCGGGGGGGTTACAATGAGCAGTTCTTC
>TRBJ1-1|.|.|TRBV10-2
CASSEPTGTEAFF
TGCGCCAGCAGTGAGCCTACAGGTACTGAAGCTTTCTTT
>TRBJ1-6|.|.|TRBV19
CASSRQDNSPLHF
TGTGCCAGTAGCCGACAGGATAATTCACCCCTCCACTTT
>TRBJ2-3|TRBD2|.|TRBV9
CASSAYSGGGTDTQYF
TGTGCCAGCAGCGCCTATAGCGGGGGGGGCACAGATACGCAGTATTTT
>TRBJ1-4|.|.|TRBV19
CASTGGGNEKLFF
TGTGCCAGTACTGGCGGGGGAAATGAAAAACTGTTTTTT
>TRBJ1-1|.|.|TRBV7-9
CASSLLGANTEAFF
TGTGCCAGCAGCTTATTAGGAGCGAACACTGAAGCTTTCTTT
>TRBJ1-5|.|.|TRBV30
CAWGGADQPQHF
TGTGCCTGGGGGGGAGCCGATCAGCCCCAGCATTTT
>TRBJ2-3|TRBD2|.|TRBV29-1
CSVRRTSGGADTQYF
TGCAGCGTGCGAAGGACTAGCGGAGGCGCAGATACGCAGTATTTT
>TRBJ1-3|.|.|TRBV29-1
CSVGRGGAGNTIYF
TGCAGCGTTGGTCGAGGGGGGGCTGGAAACACCATATATTTT
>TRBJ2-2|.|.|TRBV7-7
CASSPVGQTSGELFF
TGTGCTAGCAGCCCCGTCGGACAGACATCCGGGGAGCTGTTTTTT
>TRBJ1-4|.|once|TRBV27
CASSLTGEHEKLFF
TGTGCCAGCAGTTTGACGGGGGAGCATGAAAAACTGTTTTTT
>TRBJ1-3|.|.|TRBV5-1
CASSLATGKGNTIYF
TGCGCCAGCAGCTTGGCCACAGGGAAGGGAAACACCATATATTTT
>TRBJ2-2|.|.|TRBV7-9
CASSFGGNTGELFF
TGTGCCAGCAGCTTCGGGGGGAACACCGGGGAGCTGTTTTTT
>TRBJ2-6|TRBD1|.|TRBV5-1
CASSRDSSSGANVLTF
TGCGCCAGCAGCCGGGACAGTAGCTCTGGGGCCAACGTCCTGACTTTC
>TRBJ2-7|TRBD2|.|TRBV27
CASTPGLASSYEQYF
TGTGCCAGCACTCCGGGACTAGCGTCCTCCTACGAGCAGTACTTC
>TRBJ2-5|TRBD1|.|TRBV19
CASSIIDREETQYF
TGTGCCAGTAGTATTATAGACAGGGAAGAGACCCAGTACTTC
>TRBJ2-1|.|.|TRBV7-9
CASSVAAPGWNEQFF
TGTGCCAGCAGCGTAGCGGCCCCGGGTTGGAATGAGCAGTTCTTC
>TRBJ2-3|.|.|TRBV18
CASSPFPGLGDTQYF
TGTGCCAGCTCACCGTTTCCGGGGTTAGGAGATACGCAGTATTTT
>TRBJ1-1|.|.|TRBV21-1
CASSKKGGNRMNTEAFF
TGTGCCAGCAGCAAAAAGGGCGGGAACAGGATGAACACTGAAGCTTTCTTT
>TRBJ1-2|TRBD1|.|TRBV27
CASWGQGDYGYTF
TGTGCCAGCTGGGGACAGGGCGACTATGGCTACACCTTC
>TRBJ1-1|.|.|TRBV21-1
CASSSYRAGAFF
TGTGCCAGCAGCTCGTACAGAGCGGGCGCTTTCTTT
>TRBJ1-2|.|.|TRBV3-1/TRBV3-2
CASSLRGLSGYTF
TGTGCCAGCAGCCTGCGGGGGCTGAGCGGCTACACCTTC
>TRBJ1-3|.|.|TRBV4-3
CASSPTGNTIYF
TGCGCCAGCAGCCCGACAGGAAACACCATATATTTT